The rows below give T cell receptor beta chains drawn from one sample of a study of cytomegalovirus exposure and HLA in healthy donors. Repertoires were generated with immunoSEQ multiplex PCR, while TCRdb's copy carries only in-frame clones and drops some. This sample has approximately 70,000 clones; 70% occur once, and the top ten carry more than 8%. Sequenced input: PBMCs. The source of these receptors is a woman aged 50 to 60 in good health and CMV-seropositive. The CDR3 runs from the conserved cysteine through the conserved F or W. The D gene is left open where the match is weak. Part of the rows lack a size; the others show once, few, many or a class for expanded clones.

j_gene: TRBJ1-4; abundance: NA; v_gene: TRBV28; d_gene: TRBD1; CDR3aa: CATTRGDRGGKLFF; CDR3nt: TGTGCCACCACCCGAGGGGACAGGGGAGGAAAACTGTTTTTT
j_gene: TRBJ1-1; abundance: NA; v_gene: TRBV27; d_gene: TRBD1; CDR3aa: CASSLWSGGRNTEAFF; CDR3nt: TGTGCCAGCAGTTTATGGTCAGGGGGTCGGAACACTGAAGCTTTCTTT
j_gene: TRBJ2-6; abundance: NA; v_gene: TRBV11-3; d_gene: NA; CDR3aa: CASFEGANVLTF; CDR3nt: TGTGCCAGCTTTGAGGGGGCCAACGTCCTGACTTTC
j_gene: TRBJ2-3; abundance: few; v_gene: TRBV7-6; d_gene: NA; CDR3aa: CASSLPPADTQYF; CDR3nt: TGTGCCAGCAGCTTACCACCGGCAGATACGCAGTATTTT
j_gene: TRBJ2-6; abundance: few; v_gene: TRBV25-1; d_gene: NA; CDR3aa: CASSPNPGGGAGANVLTF; CDR3nt: TGTGCCAGCAGTCCGAACCCCGGGGGAGGAGCTGGGGCCAACGTCCTGACTTTC
j_gene: TRBJ1-1; abundance: once; v_gene: TRBV2; d_gene: NA; CDR3aa: CASSDSGVWTEAFF; CDR3nt: TGTGCCAGCAGTGACTCAGGGGTATGGACTGAAGCTTTCTTT
j_gene: TRBJ1-2; abundance: NA; v_gene: TRBV7-9; d_gene: NA; CDR3aa: CASSVSQGGSYGYTF; CDR3nt: TGTGCCAGCAGCGTATCCCAGGGAGGGAGCTATGGCTACACCTTC
j_gene: TRBJ1-1; abundance: few; v_gene: TRBV28; d_gene: NA; CDR3aa: CASRRVGTEAFF; CDR3nt: TGTGCCAGCAGACGGGTTGGCACTGAAGCTTTCTTT
j_gene: TRBJ1-5; abundance: NA; v_gene: TRBV4-3; d_gene: NA; CDR3aa: CASSQDLKSHRQPQHF; CDR3nt: TGCGCCAGCAGCCAAGATTTAAAGAGTCACAGGCAGCCCCAGCATTTT
j_gene: TRBJ1-4; abundance: NA; v_gene: TRBV4-3; d_gene: TRBD1; CDR3aa: CASSQTGVGIYEKLFF; CDR3nt: TGCGCCAGCAGCCAAACAGGGGTCGGAATTTATGAAAAACTGTTTTTT
j_gene: TRBJ1-2; abundance: NA; v_gene: TRBV27; d_gene: TRBD1; CDR3aa: CASSLVQGNYGYTF; CDR3nt: TGTGCCAGCAGTTTAGTACAGGGGAACTATGGCTACACCTTC
j_gene: TRBJ2-1; abundance: NA; v_gene: TRBV6-1; d_gene: TRBD2; CDR3aa: CASSEPLAGGPTEQFF; CDR3nt: TGTGCCAGCAGTGAACCCTTAGCGGGGGGGCCAACTGAGCAGTTCTTC
j_gene: TRBJ2-3; abundance: NA; v_gene: TRBV19; d_gene: NA; CDR3aa: CASSIDEQGTDTQYF; CDR3nt: TGTGCCAGTAGTATAGATGAGCAGGGCACAGATACGCAGTATTTT
j_gene: TRBJ1-2; abundance: NA; v_gene: TRBV4-3; d_gene: NA; CDR3aa: CASSQDLNREFYGYTF; CDR3nt: TGCGCCAGCAGCCAAGATCTAAACAGGGAATTTTATGGCTACACCTTC
j_gene: TRBJ1-3; abundance: NA; v_gene: TRBV6-6; d_gene: NA; CDR3aa: CASTENSSGNTIYF; CDR3nt: TGTGCCAGCACGGAAAACAGCTCTGGAAACACCATATATTTT
j_gene: TRBJ2-7; abundance: few; v_gene: TRBV4-1; d_gene: NA; CDR3aa: CASSQDTPVSSYEQYF; CDR3nt: TGCGCCAGCAGCCAAGATACGCCAGTAAGCTCCTACGAGCAGTACTTC
j_gene: TRBJ1-5; abundance: NA; v_gene: TRBV18; d_gene: NA; CDR3aa: CASALDNSNQPQHF; CDR3nt: TGTGCCAGCGCACTCGACAATAGCAATCAGCCCCAGCATTTT
j_gene: TRBJ2-2; abundance: NA; v_gene: TRBV9; d_gene: NA; CDR3aa: CASSVVGGLNTGELFF; CDR3nt: TGTGCCAGCAGCGTAGTCGGCGGGCTGAACACCGGGGAGCTGTTTTTT
j_gene: TRBJ1-5; abundance: NA; v_gene: TRBV27; d_gene: NA; CDR3aa: CASSLWGGYGNQPQHF; CDR3nt: TGTGCCAGCAGTTTGTGGGGGGGCTATGGCAATCAGCCCCAGCATTTT
j_gene: TRBJ2-6; abundance: NA; v_gene: TRBV14; d_gene: TRBD1; CDR3aa: CASSPGTGTSGANVLTF; CDR3nt: TGTGCCAGCAGCCCCGGGACAGGAACCTCTGGGGCCAACGTCCTGACTTTC
j_gene: TRBJ2-5; abundance: NA; v_gene: TRBV4-3; d_gene: NA; CDR3aa: CASSQVVGAWETQYF; CDR3nt: TGCGCCAGCAGCCAAGTGGTTGGGGCCTGGGAGACCCAGTACTTC
j_gene: TRBJ1-6; abundance: NA; v_gene: TRBV27; d_gene: NA; CDR3aa: CASSLSRDNRRPSPLHF; CDR3nt: TGTGCCAGCAGTTTATCCCGGGACAACCGACGACCCTCACCCCTCCACTTT
j_gene: TRBJ1-2; abundance: NA; v_gene: TRBV29-1; d_gene: TRBD1; CDR3aa: CSVGTGGYGYTF; CDR3nt: TGCAGCGTTGGGACAGGGGGGTATGGCTACACCTTC
j_gene: TRBJ1-5; abundance: NA; v_gene: TRBV19; d_gene: NA; CDR3aa: CASTRGSNQPQHF; CDR3nt: TGTGCCAGTACTCGGGGGAGCAATCAGCCCCAGCATTTT
j_gene: TRBJ1-1; abundance: once; v_gene: TRBV2; d_gene: NA; CDR3aa: CASAGEYTEAFF; CDR3nt: TGTGCCAGCGCAGGGGAGTACACTGAAGCCTTCTTT
j_gene: TRBJ2-7; abundance: NA; v_gene: TRBV10-1; d_gene: TRBD2; CDR3aa: CASSESTYPSGSYEQYF; CDR3nt: TGCGCCAGCAGTGAGTCGACTTATCCTAGCGGCTCCTACGAGCAGTACTTC
j_gene: TRBJ2-3; abundance: few; v_gene: TRBV11-2; d_gene: TRBD2; CDR3aa: CASSPISGGDTDTQYF; CDR3nt: TGTGCCAGCAGCCCTATTAGCGGGGGGGACACAGATACGCAGTATTTT
j_gene: TRBJ2-3; abundance: NA; v_gene: TRBV5-1; d_gene: TRBD2; CDR3aa: CASSLVLAGTDTQYF; CDR3nt: TGCGCCAGCAGCTTGGTACTAGCGGGCACAGATACGCAGTATTTT
j_gene: TRBJ2-3; abundance: NA; v_gene: TRBV18; d_gene: NA; CDR3aa: CASSPPDSLTQYF; CDR3nt: TGTGCCAGCTCACCACCGGACAGTCTAACGCAGTATTTT
j_gene: TRBJ2-7; abundance: NA; v_gene: TRBV18; d_gene: NA; CDR3aa: CASSPAGNPTYEQYF; CDR3nt: TGTGCCAGCTCACCGGCGGGGAACCCGACCTACGAGCAGTACTTC
j_gene: TRBJ1-1; abundance: NA; v_gene: TRBV30; d_gene: TRBD1; CDR3aa: CAWRQGAMGYTEAFF; CDR3nt: TGTGCCTGGAGACAGGGGGCGATGGGCTACACTGAAGCTTTCTTT
j_gene: TRBJ1-6; abundance: NA; v_gene: TRBV21-1; d_gene: NA; CDR3aa: CASSNTGDPLHF; CDR3nt: TGTGCCAGCAGCAATACAGGGGATCCCCTCCACTTT
j_gene: TRBJ1-1; abundance: NA; v_gene: TRBV15; d_gene: NA; CDR3aa: CATSRDRPGVNTEAFF; CDR3nt: TGTGCCACCAGCAGAGATCGTCCAGGGGTGAACACTGAAGCTTTCTTT
j_gene: TRBJ2-7; abundance: NA; v_gene: TRBV11-2; d_gene: TRBD2; CDR3aa: CASSLDSPAGVLYEQYF; CDR3nt: TGTGCCAGCAGCTTAGATTCCCCAGCGGGGGTTCTATACGAGCAGTACTTC
j_gene: TRBJ2-7; abundance: NA; v_gene: TRBV7-2; d_gene: NA; CDR3aa: CASSLYLKSQGSYEQYF; CDR3nt: TGTGCCAGCAGCTTATACCTTAAGTCCCAGGGGTCCTACGAGCAGTACTTC
j_gene: TRBJ2-3; abundance: NA; v_gene: TRBV6-4; d_gene: NA; CDR3aa: CASSEDKTSPDTQYF; CDR3nt: TGTGCCAGCAGTGAGGACAAAACATCTCCAGATACGCAGTATTTT
j_gene: TRBJ1-2; abundance: NA; v_gene: TRBV30; d_gene: TRBD1; CDR3aa: CAWSELDYRGQDSYGYTF; CDR3nt: TGTGCCTGGAGTGAACTCGACTATCGGGGACAGGACAGCTATGGCTACACCTTC
j_gene: TRBJ2-7; abundance: NA; v_gene: TRBV30; d_gene: NA; CDR3aa: CAWSVPRSTEQYF; CDR3nt: TGTGCCTGGAGTGTCCCGCGCTCAACCGAGCAGTACTTC
j_gene: TRBJ1-5; abundance: NA; v_gene: TRBV5-4; d_gene: TRBD1; CDR3aa: CASSQDYVGTGLGAQHF; CDR3nt: TGCGCCAGCAGCCAGGACTACGTCGGGACAGGCCTTGGAGCCCAGCATTTT
j_gene: TRBJ1-6; abundance: NA; v_gene: TRBV5-1; d_gene: NA; CDR3aa: CASSLAGSGNSPLHF; CDR3nt: TGCGCCAGCAGCTTGGCCGGGTCCGGGAATTCACCCCTCCACTTT